This is a list of T cell receptor beta chains from one sample in a study of OX40 agonist ivuxolimab in advanced cancers. Assay used: immunoSEQ multiplex PCR; TCRdb lists only in-frame clones, some missing. Of some 19,000 clones listed, about four fifths are singletons. Sequences were derived from CD4+ or CD8+ T cells sorted from blood, sampled in a trial of the OX40 agonist ivuxolimab. Receptors were obtained from an adult with an advanced solid tumor such as melanoma, head and neck, liver or kidney cancer. The CDR3 runs from the conserved cysteine through the conserved F or W. Each record gives: J gene, clone size, D gene, V gene, CDR3 DNA, CDR3 protein. A D gene is named only where the DNA matches it firmly. The listing skips clone size in some rows; elsewhere it reads once, few, many or a size class.

TRBJ1-2 NA NA TRBV27 TGTGCCAGCAGTGCTACCTTCCCGGGGGGAAGATCTGGCTACACCTTC CASSATFPGGRSGYTF
TRBJ2-7 NA TRBD1 TRBV19 TGTGCCAGTAGTATAGACCGGGACAGGGGTTCCTACGAGCAGTACTTC CASSIDRDRGSYEQYF
TRBJ1-2 NA NA TRBV7-9 TGTGCCAGCAGCTCCGACCTCCGGACGGGGATCTATGGCTACACCTTC CASSSDLRTGIYGYTF
TRBJ2-2 NA NA TRBV4-1 TGCGCCAGCAGCCCGCAGGGCACCGGGGAGCTGTTTTTT CASSPQGTGELFF
TRBJ2-3 NA TRBD2 TRBV6-1 TGTGCCAGCAGTGAAGCGCTAGCGGGGGCAGATACGCAGTATTTT CASSEALAGADTQYF
TRBJ1-5 NA NA TRBV13 TGTGCCAGCAGCTACGGAGTTCAGCCCCAGCATTTT CASSYGVQPQHF
TRBJ2-3 NA TRBD1 TRBV6-4 TGTGCCAGCAGTGACTCGTCAGGGGGCGGTATGTGGCCGCAGTATTTT CASSDSSGGGMWPQYF
TRBJ2-1 NA NA TRBV4-3 TGCGCCAGCAGCCGCGCGTCTATAGGCTACAATGAGCAGTTCTTC CASSRASIGYNEQFF
TRBJ1-1 few TRBD1 TRBV6-6 TGTGCCAGCAGTTTTACAGGGGGCGGTGAAGCTTTCTTT CASSFTGGGEAFF
TRBJ1-5 NA TRBD1 TRBV6-6 TGTGCCAGCAGTTACTCCGACAGGGGCAATCAGCCCCAGCATTTT CASSYSDRGNQPQHF
TRBJ1-1 NA NA TRBV5-1 TGCGCCAGCAGCTTTGGAACTGAAGCTTTCTTT CASSFGTEAFF
TRBJ2-7 NA NA TRBV7-8 TGTGCCAGCAGCCGGACGTCTGGCTACGAGCAGTACTTC CASSRTSGYEQYF
TRBJ2-3 NA TRBD1 TRBV4-1 TGCGCCAGCAGCCAACCGGGACAGGGGACAGATACGCAGTATTTT CASSQPGQGTDTQYF
TRBJ1-2 NA NA TRBV27 TGTGCCAGCAGAACCTCAGTAGGCTATGGCTACACCTTC CASRTSVGYGYTF
TRBJ2-7 NA TRBD1 TRBV7-9 TGTGCCAGCAGCTCCTCGACAGGGACCCTTTCCTACGAGCAGTACTTC CASSSSTGTLSYEQYF
TRBJ2-5 NA TRBD2 TRBV4-2 TGTGCCAGCAGCCAAGATTTGTGGACTAGCGGGGGGGAAGAGACCCAGTACTTC CASSQDLWTSGGEETQYF
TRBJ2-3 NA NA TRBV7-6 TGTGCCAGCAGCTCCGCACAAGATACGCAGTATTTT CASSSAQDTQYF
TRBJ2-1 once NA TRBV28 TGTGCCAGCAGCCGCCTGGACGACTACAATGAGCAGTTCTTC CASSRLDDYNEQFF
TRBJ2-1 NA NA TRBV29-1 TGCAGCGCCAGCTCCCATGAGCAGTTCTTC CSASSHEQFF
TRBJ2-1 NA TRBD1 TRBV7-3 TGTGCCAGCAGCTCGACAGGGGGCTTGGGCAATGAGCAGTTCTTC CASSSTGGLGNEQFF
TRBJ2-2 NA NA TRBV27 TGTGCCAGCAGTTTCCGGGGGCGCTTCGGGGAGCTGTTTTTT CASSFRGRFGELFF
TRBJ1-5 NA NA TRBV6-5 TGTGCCAGCAGTCTCGCCATCAATCAGCCCCAGCATTTT CASSLAINQPQHF
TRBJ2-2 NA NA TRBV19 TGTGCCAGTAGTATAGTGGGACGGGCCCACACCGGGGAGCTGTTTTTT CASSIVGRAHTGELFF
TRBJ2-7 NA NA TRBV9 TGTGCCAGCAGCCCTACACCGACCTACGAGCAGTACTTC CASSPTPTYEQYF
TRBJ1-5 few NA TRBV9 TGTGCCAGCAGCGTAGGAACGGGTCAGCCCCAGCATTTT CASSVGTGQPQHF
TRBJ2-4 NA NA TRBV5-1 TGCGCCAGCAGCTTATCCCCGGACGGTGGGAACATTCAGTACTTC CASSLSPDGGNIQYF
TRBJ2-1 NA NA TRBV6-5 TGTGCCAGCAGGAAAGTGGCGGATATCTACAATGAGCAGTTCTTC CASRKVADIYNEQFF
TRBJ1-5 NA NA TRBV7-9 TGTGCCAGCAGCATAGGGGGTGTGGGCAATCAGCCCCAGCATTTT CASSIGGVGNQPQHF
TRBJ1-6 NA NA TRBV30 TGTGCCTGGAGCGTCCCACCGGCCCTCCACTTT CAWSVPPALHF
TRBJ2-3 NA NA TRBV2 TGTGCCAGTGAGGGTCTGGCAGATACGCAGTATTTT CASEGLADTQYF
TRBJ2-3 NA NA TRBV6-1 TGTGCCAGCAATCAGGGAGTTGATACGCAGTATTTT CASNQGVDTQYF
TRBJ2-7 NA TRBD2 TRBV5-6 TGTGCCAGCAGTTGGGGAGCGGGGAATTTTTACGAGCAGTACTTC CASSWGAGNFYEQYF
TRBJ1-1 NA NA TRBV6-6 TGTGCCAGCGGGGAGGGTTGGGACACTGAAGCTTTCTTT CASGEGWDTEAFF
TRBJ2-1 NA TRBD2 TRBV4-1 TGCGCCAGCAGCCCCATCATCGGACTAGGCGATGAGCAGTTCTTC CASSPIIGLGDEQFF
TRBJ2-3 once NA TRBV5-4 TGTGCCAGCAGCTTAACTGAGGGATCCCTAGGAGATACGCAGTATTTT CASSLTEGSLGDTQYF
TRBJ2-3 NA TRBD1 TRBV7-8 TGTGCCAGCAGCTCCCCCCCCCGACAGGGGACCGTCCATTTCACAGATACGCAGTATTTT CASSSPPRQGTVHFTDTQYF
TRBJ2-3 NA NA TRBV5-1 TGCGCCAGCAGCGAGGGAGAATCTAGCACAGATACGCAGTATTTT CASSEGESSTDTQYF
TRBJ2-7 few NA TRBV29-1 TGCAGCGTAGCCGGGACAACTTACGAGCAGTACTTC CSVAGTTYEQYF
TRBJ2-2 NA NA TRBV5-4 TGTGCCAGCAGCGCGGACAAGGTGGGCACCGGGGAGCTGTTTTTT CASSADKVGTGELFF
TRBJ2-5 NA TRBD2 TRBV19 TGTGCCAGTAGACTAGCGGGAGAGACCCAGTACTTC CASRLAGETQYF
TRBJ1-1 once NA TRBV6-5 TGTGCCAGCAGTTACTCGAATGCGGGGAGCACTGAAGCTTTCTTT CASSYSNAGSTEAFF
TRBJ1-5 NA NA TRBV7-2 TGTGCCAGCAGCCTTCACGTCAATCAGCCCCAGCATTTT CASSLHVNQPQHF
TRBJ2-6 few NA TRBV4-3 TGCGCCAGCAGCCAAGAGGGGGGGCCCGGGGCCAACGTCCTGACTTTC CASSQEGGPGANVLTF
TRBJ2-7 NA NA TRBV6-5 TGTGCCAGCAGTTACTCACCCGTCGGCGAGCAGTACTTC CASSYSPVGEQYF
TRBJ2-1 NA NA TRBV12-5 TGTGCTAGTGACCGTAGCAATGAGCAGTTCTTC CASDRSNEQFF
TRBJ2-1 few TRBD1 TRBV29-1 TGCAGCGTCACGGGGACAGTGGGTTGGGATGAGCAGTTCTTC CSVTGTVGWDEQFF